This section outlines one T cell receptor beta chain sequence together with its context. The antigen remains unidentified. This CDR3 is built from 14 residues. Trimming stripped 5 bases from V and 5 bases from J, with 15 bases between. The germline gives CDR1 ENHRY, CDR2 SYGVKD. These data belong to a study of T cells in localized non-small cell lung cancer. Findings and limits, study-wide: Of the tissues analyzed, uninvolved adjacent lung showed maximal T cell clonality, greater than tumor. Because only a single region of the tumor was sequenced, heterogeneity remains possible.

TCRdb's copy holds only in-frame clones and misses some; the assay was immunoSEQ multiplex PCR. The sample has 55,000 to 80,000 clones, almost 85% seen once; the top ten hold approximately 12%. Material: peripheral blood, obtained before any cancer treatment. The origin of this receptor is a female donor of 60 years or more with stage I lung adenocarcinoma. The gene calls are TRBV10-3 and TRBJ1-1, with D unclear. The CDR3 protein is CAISLHVNPTEAFF. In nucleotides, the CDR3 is TGTGCCATCAGTCTTCACGTAAACCCGACTGAAGCTTTCTTT.